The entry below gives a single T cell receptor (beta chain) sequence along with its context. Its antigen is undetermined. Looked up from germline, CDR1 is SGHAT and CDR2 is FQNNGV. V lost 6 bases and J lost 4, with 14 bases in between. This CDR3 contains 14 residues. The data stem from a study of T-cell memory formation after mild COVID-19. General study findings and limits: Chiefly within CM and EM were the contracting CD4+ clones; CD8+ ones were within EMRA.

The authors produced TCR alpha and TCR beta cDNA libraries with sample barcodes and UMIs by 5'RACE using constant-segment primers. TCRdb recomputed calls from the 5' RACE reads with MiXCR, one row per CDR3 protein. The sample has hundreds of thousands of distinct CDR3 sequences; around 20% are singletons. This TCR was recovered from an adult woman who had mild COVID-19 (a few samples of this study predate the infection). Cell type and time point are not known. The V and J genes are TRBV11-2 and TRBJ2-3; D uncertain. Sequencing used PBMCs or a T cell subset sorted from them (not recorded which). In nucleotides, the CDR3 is TGTGCCAGCAGAAGGACCTCCCAGTCAGATACGCAGTATTTT. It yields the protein CASRRTSQSDTQYF.